The rows below give T cell receptor beta chains drawn from one sample of a study of OX40 agonist ivuxolimab in advanced cancers. Profiling relied on immunoSEQ multiplex PCR, and the TCRdb table lists in-frame clones only, not all of them. The repertoire holds 80,000 to 95,000 clones, with around 88% as singletons. Here the sequenced sample was CD4+ or CD8+ T cells sorted from blood, taken in a trial of the OX40 agonist ivuxolimab. The receptors stem from an adult with an advanced solid tumor such as melanoma, head and neck, liver or kidney cancer. The CDR3 runs from the conserved cysteine through the conserved F or W. The D gene is left open where the match is weak. Some rows mark clone size as missing; the rest say once, few, many or name a class of expanded clone.

CDR3 protein,CDR3 DNA,J gene,D gene,V gene,clone size
CASSLGQGGSYGYTF,TGTGCCAGCAGCTTAGGCCAAGGGGGCAGCTATGGCTACACCTTC,TRBJ1-2,TRBD1,TRBV7-9,NA
CSAATERNQPQHF,TGCAGCGCTGCGACAGAGAGGAATCAGCCCCAGCATTTT,TRBJ1-5,NA,TRBV29-1,NA
CASSIVGAELFF,TGTGCCAGTAGTATAGTGGGCGCTGAGCTGTTTTTT,TRBJ2-2,NA,TRBV19,few
CASSQDLGTGRRQYF,TGCGCCAGCAGCCAAGACCTCGGGACAGGTAGAAGGCAGTACTTC,TRBJ2-7,TRBD1,TRBV4-1,NA
CASSLQGQGTYEQYF,TGCGCCAGCAGCTTGCAGGGACAGGGAACCTACGAGCAGTACTTC,TRBJ2-7,TRBD1,TRBV5-1,NA
CASSLRQVEGNEQFF,TGTGCCAGCAGCTTAAGACAGGTTGAAGGAAATGAGCAGTTCTTC,TRBJ2-1,NA,TRBV7-3,NA
CASSESQQGTEAFF,TGTGCCAGCAGTGAATCGCAACAGGGGACTGAAGCTTTCTTT,TRBJ1-1,TRBD1,TRBV2,NA
CASSLGPGSAQPQHF,TGTGCCAGCAGTTTAGGGCCGGGTTCGGCTCAGCCCCAGCATTTT,TRBJ1-5,NA,TRBV27,NA
CASSLMGSGNTIYF,TGTGCCAGCAGCTTAATGGGTTCTGGAAACACCATATATTTT,TRBJ1-3,NA,TRBV11-2,NA
CASSLEPGRNTGELFF,TGCGCCAGCAGCTTGGAACCAGGGCGAAACACCGGGGAGCTGTTTTTT,TRBJ2-2,NA,TRBV5-1,once
CASSSVVSGYTF,TGTGCCAGCAGTTCGGTGGTGAGTGGCTACACCTTC,TRBJ1-2,NA,TRBV28,NA
CASSTNRGMGTDTQYF,TGTGCCAGCAGCACCAACAGGGGTATGGGCACAGATACGCAGTATTTT,TRBJ2-3,TRBD1,TRBV7-2,NA
CASSSRTSGGAREQFF,TGTGCCAGCAGTTCTCGGACTAGCGGGGGGGCCAGGGAGCAGTTCTTC,TRBJ2-1,TRBD2,TRBV6-6,NA
CASSLGSTGELFF,TGTGCCAGCAGCCTGGGAAGCACCGGGGAGCTGTTTTTT,TRBJ2-2,NA,TRBV7-9,few
CASSTGTGYGYTF,TGTGCCAGTAGTACCGGGACAGGATATGGCTACACCTTC,TRBJ1-2,TRBD1,TRBV19,NA
CASSLARSNTEAFF,TGTGCCAGCAGCTTAGCGCGGTCGAACACTGAAGCTTTCTTT,TRBJ1-1,NA,TRBV7-6,NA
CASSFSPGGNYGYTF,TGTGCCAGCAGCTTCTCCCCGGGAGGGAATTATGGCTACACCTTC,TRBJ1-2,NA,TRBV5-5,NA
CASSQEGTTGGKNIQYF,TGCGCCAGCAGCCAAGAGGGTACCACAGGGGGCAAAAACATTCAGTACTTC,TRBJ2-4,TRBD1,TRBV4-1,few
CASSPRGDYGYTF,TGTGCCAGCTCACCTAGGGGGGACTATGGCTACACCTTC,TRBJ1-2,NA,TRBV18,NA
CASRSKRGGKLAPGGDEQFF,TGTGCAAGTCGCTCAAAGCGGGGAGGGAAACTAGCTCCGGGGGGTGATGAGCAGTTCTTC,TRBJ2-1,NA,TRBV12-2,NA
CASSLYGDTEAFF,TGTGCCAGCAGCTTATATGGGGACACTGAAGCTTTCTTT,TRBJ1-1,NA,TRBV11-3,NA
CASSPGYRREKLFF,TGTGCCAGCAGCCCGGGGTACCGGAGGGAAAAACTGTTTTTT,TRBJ1-4,NA,TRBV6-5,NA
CASSPTSTISQETQYF,TGCGCCAGCAGCCCTACCTCGACTATTTCCCAAGAGACCCAGTACTTC,TRBJ2-5,NA,TRBV4-1,NA
CASSLTGGEQYF,TGTGCCAGCAGCTTAACGGGGGGGGAGCAGTACTTC,TRBJ2-7,TRBD2,TRBV7-2,NA
CASSLMDGPYEQYF,TGTGCCAGCTCCCTAATGGACGGTCCCTACGAGCAGTACTTC,TRBJ2-7,NA,TRBV18,NA
CASSLLAELYNEQFF,TGCGCCAGCAGCTTGTTAGCGGAACTCTACAATGAGCAGTTCTTC,TRBJ2-1,NA,TRBV5-1,NA
CASSLGGDGGETQYF,TGTGCCAGCAGCTTAGGAGGAGACGGGGGGGAGACCCAGTACTTC,TRBJ2-5,TRBD2,TRBV11-3,NA
CASSLRGGSANTGELFF,TGTGCCAGCAGTCTGCGGGGGGGCTCAGCGAACACCGGGGAGCTGTTTTTT,TRBJ2-2,TRBD2,TRBV7-3,NA
CASSSGQGTQPQHF,TGTGCCAGCAGCTCTGGACAGGGAACCCAGCCCCAGCATTTT,TRBJ1-5,TRBD1,TRBV5-5,NA
CASSPDRGHGEQYF,TGTGCCAGTAGCCCCGACAGGGGGCACGGCGAGCAGTACTTC,TRBJ2-7,TRBD1,TRBV19,NA
CASSDSGQGHYGYTF,TGTGCCAGCAGTGATTCGGGACAGGGACATTATGGCTACACCTTC,TRBJ1-2,TRBD1,TRBV2,few
CASTHKRGDSNQPQHF,TGTGCCAGTACCCATAAAAGGGGTGACAGCAATCAGCCCCAGCATTTT,TRBJ1-5,NA,TRBV19,NA
CASSSGTLIETEAFF,TGTGCCAGCAGCTCCGGGACATTAATAGAGACTGAAGCTTTCTTT,TRBJ1-1,NA,TRBV5-4,NA
CATSRGGLAGGGYEQYF,TGTGCCACCAGCAGAGGAGGACTAGCGGGTGGGGGGTACGAGCAGTACTTC,TRBJ2-7,TRBD2,TRBV15,NA
CASSANGLAGADTQYF,TGTGCCAGCAGTGCTAACGGACTAGCTGGCGCAGATACGCAGTATTTT,TRBJ2-3,TRBD2,TRBV6-1,NA
CAFSSRNSPLHF,TGTGCATTCTCTTCGAGGAATTCACCCCTCCACTTT,TRBJ1-6,NA,TRBV5-4,NA
CASSLRGADPYEQYF,TGTGCCAGCAGCTTGCGGGGCGCAGACCCCTACGAGCAGTACTTC,TRBJ2-7,NA,TRBV11-2,NA
CASSFEDRGFYNEQFF,TGTGCCAGCAGCTTCGAGGACAGGGGTTTCTACAATGAGCAGTTCTTC,TRBJ2-1,TRBD1,TRBV9,few
CASSILKQLRGQPQHF,TGTGCCAGTAGTATTCTCAAACAACTACGGGGACAGCCCCAGCATTTT,TRBJ1-5,NA,TRBV19,NA
CASGGLDQPQHF,TGTGCCAGCGGGGGCCTGGATCAGCCCCAGCATTTT,TRBJ1-5,NA,TRBV28,NA
CATSRDRSYEQYF,TGTGCCACCAGCCGGGACAGATCCTACGAGCAGTACTTC,TRBJ2-7,TRBD1,TRBV15,NA
CASRTPKGSFYEQYF,TGTGCCAGCAGGACCCCTAAGGGAAGTTTCTACGAGCAGTACTTC,TRBJ2-7,NA,TRBV28,once
CAATGTLLYQPQHF,TGTGCCGCGACGGGTACTCTCCTTTATCAGCCCCAGCATTTT,TRBJ1-5,NA,TRBV6-6,once
CASSPRTGQTF,TGTGCCAGTAGTCCTCGGACAGGGCAAACCTTC,TRBJ1-2,TRBD1,TRBV19,NA
CASSEALGGVNYGYTF,TGTGCCAGCAGTGAAGCGCTCGGAGGCGTTAACTATGGCTACACCTTC,TRBJ1-2,NA,TRBV6-1,NA
CATSRGKGGPIYGYTF,TGTGCCACCAGCAGAGGAAAAGGAGGCCCCATCTATGGCTACACCTTC,TRBJ1-2,NA,TRBV15,NA
CASSKRGSTDTQYF,TGTGCCAGCAGCAAGCGGGGGAGCACAGATACGCAGTATTTT,TRBJ2-3,TRBD2,TRBV6-5,NA
CASRQGGEQYF,TGTGCCAGTAGACAGGGAGGCGAGCAGTACTTC,TRBJ2-7,NA,TRBV19,NA
CASSLNQGQPQHF,TGTGCCAGCAGCTTAAATCAGGGCCAGCCCCAGCATTTT,TRBJ1-5,NA,TRBV7-2,few
CASSGGQGPWRSEAFF,TGTGCCAGTAGTGGGGGACAGGGTCCTTGGCGGAGTGAAGCTTTCTTT,TRBJ1-1,TRBD1,TRBV19,NA
CASRETGNYGYTF,TGTGCCAGCAGAGAAACAGGGAACTATGGCTACACCTTC,TRBJ1-2,NA,TRBV6-1,NA
CASSTLSNLEAEAFF,TGTGCCAGTAGTACCCTCAGTAACCTTGAGGCTGAAGCTTTCTTT,TRBJ1-1,NA,TRBV19,NA
CASGKQGGDEKLFF,TGTGCCAGCGGTAAACAGGGTGGAGATGAAAAACTGTTTTTT,TRBJ1-4,NA,TRBV6-5,NA
CAWSQGRYGYTF,TGTGCCTGGAGCCAGGGGAGGTATGGCTACACCTTC,TRBJ1-2,NA,TRBV30,few
CASSRVVSTDTQYF,TGTGCCAGCAGCCGGGTGGTCAGCACAGATACGCAGTATTTT,TRBJ2-3,NA,TRBV11-1,NA
CAWSVDENYGYTF,TGTGCCTGGAGTGTAGACGAGAACTATGGCTACACCTTC,TRBJ1-2,NA,TRBV30,NA
CASSVLSLSYNEQFF,TGTGCCAGCAGCGTACTGTCCCTCTCCTACAATGAGCAGTTCTTC,TRBJ2-1,NA,TRBV9,few